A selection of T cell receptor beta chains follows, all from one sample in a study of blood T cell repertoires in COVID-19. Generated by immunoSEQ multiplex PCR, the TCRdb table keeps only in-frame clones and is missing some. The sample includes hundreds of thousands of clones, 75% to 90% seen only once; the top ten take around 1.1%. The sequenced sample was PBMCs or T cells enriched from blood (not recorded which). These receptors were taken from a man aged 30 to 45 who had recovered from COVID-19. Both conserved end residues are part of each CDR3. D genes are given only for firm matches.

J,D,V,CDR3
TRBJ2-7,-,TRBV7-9,CASSLVTVPYEQYF
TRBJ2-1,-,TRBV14,CASSPYPAPNEQFF
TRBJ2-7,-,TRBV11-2,CASSLSPDNSYEQYF
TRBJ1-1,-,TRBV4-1,CASSQVGEGGTEAFF
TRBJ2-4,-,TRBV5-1,CASSAVENLAKNIQYF
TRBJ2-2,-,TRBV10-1,CASSEAVHANTGELFF
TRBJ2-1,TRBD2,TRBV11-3,CASSKGTSGIGYNEQFF
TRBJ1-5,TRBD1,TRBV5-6,CASSLDGTGEQPQHF
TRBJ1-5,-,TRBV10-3,CAISAEGDQPQHF
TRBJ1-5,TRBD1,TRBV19,CASSRKTGGNQPQHF
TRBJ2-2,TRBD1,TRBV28,CASKVAGGFNTGELFF
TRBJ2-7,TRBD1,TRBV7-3,CASSSAGTGNYEQYF
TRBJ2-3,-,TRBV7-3,CASSLNPYSADTQYF
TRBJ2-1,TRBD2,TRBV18,CASSPGLAGAAVEQFF
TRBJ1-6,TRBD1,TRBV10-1,CASSDAGTDNSPLHF
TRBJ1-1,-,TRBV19,CASSPVAGFSEAFF
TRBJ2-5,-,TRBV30,CAWSPRWAREETQYF
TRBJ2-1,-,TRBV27,CASSLPGNEQFF
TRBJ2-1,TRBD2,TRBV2,CASSALAAYSNEQFF
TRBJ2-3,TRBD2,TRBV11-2,CASSFWGRADTQYF
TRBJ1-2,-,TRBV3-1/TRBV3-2,CASKTGEGYTF
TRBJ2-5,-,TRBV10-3,CAISTGIGETQYF
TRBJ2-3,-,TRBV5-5,CASSPGAQRTDTQYF
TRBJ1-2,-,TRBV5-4,CASRGGADYGYTF
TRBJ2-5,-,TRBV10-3,CAISGLTEETQYF
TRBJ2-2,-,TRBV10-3,CAARPRDTGELFF
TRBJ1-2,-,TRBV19,CASSIGAGRDLGYGYTF
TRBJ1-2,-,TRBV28,CASSSGSNNYGYTF
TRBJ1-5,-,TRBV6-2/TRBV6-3,CASSYPGVVQPQHF
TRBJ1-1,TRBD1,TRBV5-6,CASSLGTVNTEAFF